A single sample gave rise to the 19 T cell receptor beta chains below, sequenced in a study of shared clonotypes between healthy human individuals. Some clones are missing from TCRdb's copy, which holds only in-frame ones; the method was immunoSEQ multiplex PCR. Here the sample spans more than 2 million clones, roughly 93% being singletons. Naive CD8 isolation took CD45RO-negative cells positively selected for CCR7 and excluded terminally differentiated effector memory CD45RA+ cells. Input material: naive CD8+ T cells from PBMCs. These receptors all come from a man younger than 35 in good health. Some clones in this sample may be carry-over from other donors' samples.

Here the CDR3 reads CAWRVGGELFF. CDR3 bases: TGTGCCTGGAGGGTGGGCGGGGAGCTGTTTTTT. V is TRBV30 and J is TRBJ2-2; the D is unclear. Trimming shortened V by 3 bases and J by 7 bases, and 6 bases separated the two germline ends. This CDR3 contains 11 residues. Germline-derived CDR1 and CDR2 are GTSNPN and SVGIG (reference sequence).

The J gene is TRBJ1-1, the V gene TRBV29-1; 7 positions match TRBD1. The CDR3 is 16 amino acids. CDR1 is SQVTM and CDR2 is ANQGSEA in the germline V gene. Losses at the gene ends were 4 bases for V and 5 bases for J; bases not matched to a gene: 16. In DNA form, the CDR3 reads TGCAGCGTTGCCCACCCAGGACCGACAGGGTGGACTGAAGCTTTCTTT. Protein: CSVAHPGPTGWTEAFF. The full variable domain, its missing parts supplied by reference TRBV29-1 and TRBJ1-1, is SAVISQKPSRDICQRGTSLTIQCQVDSQVTMMFWYRQQPGQSLTLIATANQGSEATYESGFVIDKFPISRPNLTFSTLTVSNMSPEDSSIYLCSVAHPGPTGWTEAFFGQGTRLTVV.

The chain is built from TRBV2 and TRBJ2-1; D might be TRBD1 (5 bases). V lost 0 bases and J 5 bases, leaving 14 bases between the germline ends. This CDR3 comprises 16 residues. Germline assignment: CDR1 SNHLY and CDR2 FYNNEI. CDR3 DNA: TGTGCCAGCAGTGAAGCTTTAGCAGGGCCTGACAATGAGCAGTTCTTC. Its protein is CASSEALAGPDNEQFF.

The rearrangement uses TRBV11-3 and TRBJ2-1, with no clear D. Trimming took off 8 bases at V and 0 bases at J, with 14 bases between the two ends. The length of the CDR3 is 15 residues. Germline V gene sequence: CDR1 SGHNT, CDR2 YENEEA. CDR3 nucleotide sequence: TGTGCCAGCTCATGGGCCGAGAGCTCCTACAATGAGCAGTTCTTC. Encoded protein: CASSWAESSYNEQFF.

Turning to this clone: The junction departs from the called germline gene at one end, perhaps through a read error. The V and J genes are TRBV4-1 and TRBJ1-1; no firm D call. Looked up from germline, CDR1 is MGHRA and CDR2 is YSYEKL. The CDR3 is 14 residues long. The CDR3 DNA reads TGCGCCAGCAGCAAAGAGGCTTTGAACACTGAAGCTTTCTTT. Amino acids: CASSKEALNTEAFF.

The DNA of the CDR3 is TGTGCCAGCAGTGAAGAAACAGGGGGCTTAGCTTTCTTT. Residues: CASSEETGGLAFF. This chain links TRBV6-4 with TRBJ1-1, with TRBD1 identical over 9 bases. The CDR3 contains 13 residues. Trimming cost V 3 bases and J 10 bases; bases outside gene matches: 6. The germline CDR1 and CDR2 sequences are MRHNA and SNTAGT.

The rearrangement links TRBV7-9 to TRBJ1-4; 7 bases map to TRBD1. V dropped 5 bases and J dropped 6; count of bases not matched to a gene: 12. The CDR3 runs to 16 residues. Germline CDR1 reads SEHNR; CDR2 reads FQNEAQ (reference sequence). In DNA, the CDR3 is TGTGCCAGCAGCCTGGGGCCAGGGGGAGTCGATGAAAAACTGTTTTTT. Encoded protein: CASSLGPGGVDEKLFF.

The chain couples TRBV5-1 to TRBJ1-1, with 9 bases that match TRBD1. The V gene end was trimmed by 4 bases and the J gene end by 5 bases; junction bases not matched to a gene: 12. The CDR3 totals 16 residues. Germline lookup yields CDR1 SGHRS and CDR2 YFSETQ. The CDR3, as DNA: TGCGCCAGCAGCGCGGATCCTACAGGGGGCGGGACTGAAGCTTTCTTT. Its protein is CASSADPTGGGTEAFF.

This clone was observed once. V gene TRBV29-1 combines with J gene TRBJ1-2; D is unresolved. CDR3 length: 13 residues. V dropped 0 bases and J dropped 4 bases, with 9 bases sitting between them. CDR1 is SQVTM, CDR2 ANQGSEA, per germline. The DNA for the CDR3 is TGCAGCGTTGAAGACCAAGGCACCTATGGCTACACCTTC. Translated: CSVEDQGTYGYTF.

This chain joins TRBV29-1 and TRBJ2-1, with D possibly called TRBD1 or TRBD2 (5 bases each). Germline CDR1 is SQVTM and CDR2 is ANQGSEA. V was pared by 0 bases and J by 6 bases, with 12 bases between. The CDR3 extends over 14 amino acids. This chain's CDR3 is CSVEDFRGLNEQFF. In DNA, the CDR3 is TGCAGCGTTGAAGATTTTCGGGGCCTCAATGAGCAGTTCTTC.

This chain uses TRBV5-1 with TRBJ2-3, with D possibly TRBD2 on 5 matching bases. CDR1 SGHRS and CDR2 YFSETQ come from the germline V gene. The V end lost 1 base, the J end lost 1 base, and 10 bases lay between the germline ends. This CDR3 spans 15 amino acids. CDR3 region: CASSLSRGRTDTQYF. In DNA form, the CDR3 reads TGCGCCAGCAGCTTGTCTCGGGGTCGCACAGATACGCAGTATTTT.

The table lists this clone with a count of one. The CDR3 DNA reads as TGCGCCAGCAGCCAAGATGATCGACCAGGGGGGAATGAGCAGTTCTTC. Translation gives CASSQDDRPGGNEQFF. The rearrangement uses TRBV4-1 and TRBJ2-1; weak D call: TRBD1 (7 bases). Germline V gene lookup returns CDR1 MGHRA and CDR2 YSYEKL. With 0 bases removed from V and 7 bases from J, the gap between germline ends came to 16 bases. CDR3 size: 16 residues.

This chain links TRBV10-3 with TRBJ2-2, with TRBD2 matching 8 bases. The J segment lost 3 bases and the V segment lost 4 bases, leaving 13 bases of the junction unmatched. Looked up from germline, CDR1 is ENHRY and CDR2 is SYGVKD. The CDR3 length is 18 residues. CDR3 amino acids: CAISGSGGASGYTGELFF. DNA of the CDR3: TGTGCCATCAGTGGGTCAGGAGGTGCTAGCGGGTACACCGGGGAGCTGTTTTTT.

The rearrangement uses TRBV28 and TRBJ1-2, with TRBD1 matching over 7 bases. CDR1 and CDR2 (germline): MDHEN, SYDVKM. This CDR3 has 14 residues. The V gene end was trimmed by 5 bases and the J gene end by 4 bases; junction bases not matched to a gene: 7. This CDR3 is CASSNRGRGYGYTF. DNA of the CDR3: TGTGCCAGCAGTAACAGGGGTCGCGGCTATGGCTACACCTTC.

The rearrangement joins TRBV7-9 to TRBJ2-2; 14 nucleotides line up with TRBD2. There are 17 residues in the CDR3. V lost 4 bases, J lost 1 base, and 2 bases stayed unmatched. Germline values: CDR1 SEHNR, CDR2 FQNEAQ (reference sequence). Written as DNA, the CDR3 is TGTGCCAGCAGCTCTGGGACTAGCGGGAGGAACACCGGGGAGCTGTTTTTT. Its protein is CASSSGTSGRNTGELFF.

The chain links TRBV5-4 to TRBJ1-3; 8 bases align to TRBD1. This CDR3 is built from 15 residues. Germline V gene data show CDR1 as SGHNT and CDR2 as YYREEE (reference sequence). V lost 3 bases and J lost 2; bases outside the gene matches: 4. CDR3 in DNA: TGTGCCAGCAGCTCCGACAGGGGTGCTGGAAACACCATATATTTT. Translation: CASSSDRGAGNTIYF.

This rearrangement joins TRBV5-6 to TRBJ1-1; 8 bases are a match to TRBD1. V trimming: 3 bases; J trimming: 4 bases; junction bases outside the gene matches: 11. CDR1 and CDR2 (germline): SGHDT, YYEEEE. The CDR3 length is 16 residues. The CDR3 DNA reads TGTGCCAGCAGCTCTCCGGACAGGGTAGATGGCACTGAAGCTTTCTTT. This encodes CASSSPDRVDGTEAFF.

This clone was recorded a few times. V and J are TRBV30 and TRBJ1-1, with 8 bases lining up with TRBD1. V lost 2 bases to trimming and J lost 5 bases; unmatched junction nucleotides: 4. This CDR3 has 13 residues. Germline lookup yields CDR1 GTSNPN and CDR2 SVGIG (reference sequence). The CDR3 nucleotides read TGTGCCTGGAGTTCAGGGGGCCTGACTGAAGCTTTCTTT. Its translation is CAWSSGGLTEAFF.

The chain has TRBV25-1 and TRBJ2-5, with no clear D. The CDR3 runs 17 residues. Looked up from germline, CDR1 is MGHDK and CDR2 is SYGVNS. V shed 4 bases and J shed 0 bases, with 18 bases lying between them. The CDR3 here is CASSVRVGRRYQETQYF. The CDR3 DNA reads TGTGCCAGCAGTGTAAGGGTCGGCAGACGGTACCAAGAGACCCAGTACTTC. Looking up the rest from reference TRBV25-1 and TRBJ2-5 gives the full variable domain: EADIYQTPRYLVIGTGKKITLECSQTMGHDKMYWYQQDPGMELHLIHYSYGVNSTEKGDLSSESTVSRIRTEHFPLTLESARPSHTSQYLCASSVRVGRRYQETQYFGPGTRLLVL.